This is a list of T cell receptor beta chains from one sample in a study of cytomegalovirus exposure and HLA in healthy donors. Here immunoSEQ multiplex PCR was the method, and the copy in TCRdb shows in-frame clones only, minus some. The sample shows over 150,000 clones, more than 65% of them seen only once. The sample comprised PBMCs. These receptors originate from a woman aged 45-59 years in good health and CMV-seronegative. The CDR3 runs from the conserved cysteine through the conserved F or W. The D gene is left open where the match is weak. Clone size is stated in some rows and not others, as once, few, many or a class when expanded.

j_call d_call v_call clone_size cdr3_nt cdr3_aa
TRBJ2-1 TRBD2 TRBV28 NA TGTGCCAGCAGGATTACTAGCGGGCGCATCTACAATGAGCAGTTCTTC CASRITSGRIYNEQFF
TRBJ1-5 TRBD1 TRBV7-9 NA TGTGCCAGCAGTTTAGACAGGGCAGGAGATCAGCCCCAGCATTTT CASSLDRAGDQPQHF
TRBJ1-5 TRBD1 TRBV7-2 once TGTGCCAGCAGCTTGGAGGGGGCCTGGCCCCAGCATTTT CASSLEGAWPQHF
TRBJ1-6 NA TRBV28 NA TGTGCCAGCAGTTTAACAGCAAGTTATAATTCACCCCTCCACTTT CASSLTASYNSPLHF
TRBJ2-5 TRBD1 TRBV9 NA TGTGCCAGCAGCGCGCCTTGGGGACAGCACCAAGAGACCCAGTACTTC CASSAPWGQHQETQYF
TRBJ2-5 NA TRBV6-6 NA TGTGCCAGCAGTTTCGTCCAGCGACAAGAGACCCAGTACTTC CASSFVQRQETQYF
TRBJ1-5 TRBD1 TRBV25-1 NA TGTGCCAGCAGTGAAGGACAGGGCGACAATCAGCCCCAGCATTTT CASSEGQGDNQPQHF
TRBJ1-2 TRBD1 TRBV19 NA TGTGCCAGTAGCCGAACAGGGGGCCCCTATGGCTACACCTTC CASSRTGGPYGYTF
TRBJ2-7 TRBD1 TRBV6-6 once TGTGCCAGCAGTTACAGGGGGCAGGGACCATACGAGCAGTACTTC CASSYRGQGPYEQYF
TRBJ2-1 NA TRBV7-2 NA TGTGCCAGCAGCTTAGCGGGGGGACTCTCCTACAATGAGCAGTTCTTC CASSLAGGLSYNEQFF
TRBJ1-1 NA TRBV7-2 NA TGTGCCAGCAGCTTAATGGGGGGGCGAATGGCTGAAGCTTTCTTT CASSLMGGRMAEAFF
TRBJ1-5 TRBD1 TRBV5-4 NA TGTGCCAGCAGCTCACAGGGGAATCAGCCCCAGCATTTT CASSSQGNQPQHF
TRBJ1-2 TRBD1 TRBV6-5 NA TGTGCCAGCAGTTATCCGACCGGGACAGGCGATGGCTACACCTTC CASSYPTGTGDGYTF
TRBJ1-1 NA TRBV2 NA TGTGCCAGCAGGGACTCCGGCCGCGCTGAAGCTTTCTTT CASRDSGRAEAFF
TRBJ2-7 TRBD1 TRBV27 NA TGTGCCAGCAGCCAGACAGGGATCGAGCAGTACTTC CASSQTGIEQYF
TRBJ2-7 TRBD2 TRBV6-5 NA TGTGCCAGCAGTTACTCGGAAAGCGGGGGCTACGAGCAGTACTTC CASSYSESGGYEQYF
TRBJ2-7 NA TRBV5-1 few TGCGCCAGCAGCTTGGGGGGACACTACGAGCAGTACTTC CASSLGGHYEQYF
TRBJ2-4 TRBD2 TRBV30 NA TGTGCCTGGAGTGTACACGGGGGGGACATTCAGTACTTC CAWSVHGGDIQYF
TRBJ2-2 TRBD2 TRBV27 NA TGTGCCAGCAGTTTCCGGTCTCTAGCGGGAGGTAACACCGGGGAGCTGTTTTTT CASSFRSLAGGNTGELFF
TRBJ1-1 NA TRBV28 NA TGTGCCAGCAGTTCCTGGGGGGGGCGTACTGAAGCTTTCTTT CASSSWGGRTEAFF
TRBJ1-5 NA TRBV21-1 NA TGTGCCAGCAGCAAAGAGAGAGGGGGCAAAGGACAGCCCCAGCATTTT CASSKERGGKGQPQHF
TRBJ1-4 NA TRBV5-1 NA TGCGCCAGCAGCTTGGGTGGTAGCAGGGCTAATGAAAAACTGTTTTTT CASSLGGSRANEKLFF
TRBJ1-4 TRBD1 TRBV4-2 NA TGTGCCAGCAGCCAAGTCGGGACAGGGATGCTCTTTAATGAAAAACTGTTTTTT CASSQVGTGMLFNEKLFF
TRBJ2-3 TRBD2 TRBV5-1 NA TGCGCCAGCAGCTTGGGACTAGCGGCGGCGTCACGCACAGATACGCAGTATTTT CASSLGLAAASRTDTQYF
TRBJ2-1 TRBD2 TRBV5-4 NA TGTGCCAGCAGCGCACCCGGGACTAGCTTCGCTGAGCAGTTCTTC CASSAPGTSFAEQFF
TRBJ2-7 TRBD2 TRBV27 NA TGTGCCAGCAGCCCTAGCGGCCCCTACGAGCAGTACTTC CASSPSGPYEQYF
TRBJ1-3 NA TRBV7-6 NA TGTGCCAGCAGCTTAAGGGAGAGCTCTGGAAACACCATATATTTT CASSLRESSGNTIYF
TRBJ2-3 TRBD2 TRBV7-6 NA TGTGCCAGCAGCCCCGGGGGGGCCAGGGCCCCAGATACGCAGTATTTT CASSPGGARAPDTQYF
TRBJ2-3 TRBD2 TRBV7-6 NA TGTGCCAGCAGCCTTAGCGGGGACCTCACAGATACGCAGTATTTT CASSLSGDLTDTQYF
TRBJ1-1 NA TRBV10-1 few TGCGCCAGCAGTGTTCGGGTCGCTGACACTGAAGCTTTCTTT CASSVRVADTEAFF
TRBJ2-3 NA TRBV7-6 NA TGTGCCAGCACCCGAGGATGGCCCACAGATACGCAGTATTTT CASTRGWPTDTQYF
TRBJ2-1 NA TRBV6-5 NA TGTGCCAGCAGTTACCCGGCTAGCTCCTACAATGAGCAGTTCTTC CASSYPASSYNEQFF
TRBJ1-2 NA TRBV4-1 NA TGCGCCAGCAGCGAAAGGACATCTAACTATGGCTACACCTTC CASSERTSNYGYTF
TRBJ1-2 TRBD1 TRBV5-8 NA TGTGCCAGCAGCTTCGACGCAAGGACAGGGGGCTCAGAGGACTATGGCCACACCTTC CASSFDARTGGSEDYGHTF
TRBJ2-5 TRBD2 TRBV5-1 NA TGCGCCAGCAGCCCCGGAACTAGCGGCCAAGAGACCCAGTACTTC CASSPGTSGQETQYF
TRBJ1-4 TRBD1 TRBV7-8 few TGTGCCAGCAGCCGGACAGGCAATAATGAAAAACTGTTTTTT CASSRTGNNEKLFF
TRBJ1-1 NA TRBV5-1 few TGCGCCAGTGGACAATTGAACACTGAAGCTTTCTTT CASGQLNTEAFF
TRBJ2-1 NA TRBV7-9 NA TGTGCCAGCAGCTCCCTACTACCGCAGAAAGGACAGGGACTAAATGAGCAGTTCTTC CASSSLLPQKGQGLNEQFF
TRBJ2-1 TRBD1 TRBV6-5 NA TGTGCCAGCAGTTACTCGGGGCTCGACAGGGTACATGAGCAGTTCTTC CASSYSGLDRVHEQFF
TRBJ1-5 NA TRBV29-1 NA TGCAGCGTTGCTGAGGGACAATACTTAAATCAGCCCCAGCATTTT CSVAEGQYLNQPQHF
TRBJ2-3 TRBD2 TRBV7-8 few TGTGCCAGCAGCTTAGCGGTTCTAGCGGGAGTGCTAGATACGCAGTATTTT CASSLAVLAGVLDTQYF
TRBJ1-2 NA TRBV5-5 few TGTGCCAGCAGCTTGCAGCCGGACTCTAACTATGGCTACACCTTC CASSLQPDSNYGYTF